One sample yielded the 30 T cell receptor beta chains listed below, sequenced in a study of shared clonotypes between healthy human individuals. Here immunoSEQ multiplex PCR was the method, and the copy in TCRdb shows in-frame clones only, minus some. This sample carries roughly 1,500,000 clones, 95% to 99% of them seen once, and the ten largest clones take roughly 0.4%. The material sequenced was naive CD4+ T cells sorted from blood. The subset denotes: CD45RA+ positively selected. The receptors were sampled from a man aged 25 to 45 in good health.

The CDR3 protein is CASSLVGRSGELFF. In DNA form, the CDR3 reads TGTGCCAGCAGCTTAGTGGGACGCTCCGGGGAGCTGTTTTTT. V usage is TRBV7-3 and J usage is TRBJ2-2; either TRBD1 or TRBD2 may supply D (5 bases each). With 2 bases removed from V and 6 bases from J, the gap between germline ends came to 10 bases. CDR1 SGHTA and CDR2 FQGTGA come from the germline V gene. This CDR3 is 14 amino acids long.

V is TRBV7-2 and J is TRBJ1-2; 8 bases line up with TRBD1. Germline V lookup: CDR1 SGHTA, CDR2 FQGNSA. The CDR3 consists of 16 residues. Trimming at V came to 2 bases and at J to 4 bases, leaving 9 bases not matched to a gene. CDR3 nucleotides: TGTGCCAGCAGCTTATCAGGGGGCAAGGTTGGCTATGGCTACACCTTC. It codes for CASSLSGGKVGYGYTF.

The CDR3 reads CASSFKGTGGLEQYF. The CDR3 nucleotides read TGCGCCAGCAGCTTTAAGGGGACAGGGGGCCTCGAGCAGTACTTC. The chain recombines TRBV5-1 with TRBJ2-7; 12 bases agree with TRBD1. The CDR3 has 15 residues. Germline assignment: CDR1 SGHRS and CDR2 YFSETQ. Trimming cost V 2 bases and J 6 bases; bases outside gene matches: 6. The entire variable domain, with the rest obtained from reference TRBV5-1 and TRBJ2-7, is as follows: KAGVTQTPRYLIKTRGQQVTLSCSPISGHRSVSWYQQTPGQGLQFLFEYFSETQRNKGNFPGRFSGRQFSNSRSEMNVSTLELGDSALYLCASSFKGTGGLEQYFGPGTRLTVT.

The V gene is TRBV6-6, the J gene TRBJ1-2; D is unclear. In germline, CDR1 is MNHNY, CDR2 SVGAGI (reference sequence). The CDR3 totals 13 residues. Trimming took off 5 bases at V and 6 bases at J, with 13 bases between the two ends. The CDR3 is CASSTPPRNGYTF. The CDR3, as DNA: TGTGCCAGCAGTACCCCCCCCCGGAATGGCTACACCTTC.

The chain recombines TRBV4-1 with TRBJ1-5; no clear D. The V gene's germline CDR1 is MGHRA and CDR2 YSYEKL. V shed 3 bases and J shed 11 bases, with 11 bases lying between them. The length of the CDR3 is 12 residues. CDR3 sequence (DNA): TGCGCCAGCAGCCAGCCCAACGGGGCCCAGCATTTT. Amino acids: CASSQPNGAQHF.

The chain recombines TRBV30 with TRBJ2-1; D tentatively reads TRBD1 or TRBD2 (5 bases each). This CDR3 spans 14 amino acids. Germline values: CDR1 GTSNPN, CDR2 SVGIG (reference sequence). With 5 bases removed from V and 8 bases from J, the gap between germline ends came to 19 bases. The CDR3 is CAWGDLRASYEQFF. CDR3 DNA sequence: TGTGCCTGGGGGGACCTGAGGGCCAGCTATGAGCAGTTCTTC.

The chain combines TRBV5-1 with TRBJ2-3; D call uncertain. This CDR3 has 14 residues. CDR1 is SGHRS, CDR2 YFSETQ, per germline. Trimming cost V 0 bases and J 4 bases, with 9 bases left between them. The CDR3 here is CASSLDAPPDTQYF. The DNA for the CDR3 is TGCGCCAGCAGCTTGGATGCCCCCCCAGATACGCAGTATTTT.

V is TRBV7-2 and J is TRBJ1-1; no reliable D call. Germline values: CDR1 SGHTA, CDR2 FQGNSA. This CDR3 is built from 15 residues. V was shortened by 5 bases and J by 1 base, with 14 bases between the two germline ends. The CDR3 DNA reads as TGTGCCAGCAGCCTCCAAGTTCGACAGAACACTGAAGCTTTCTTT. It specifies CASSLQVRQNTEAFF.

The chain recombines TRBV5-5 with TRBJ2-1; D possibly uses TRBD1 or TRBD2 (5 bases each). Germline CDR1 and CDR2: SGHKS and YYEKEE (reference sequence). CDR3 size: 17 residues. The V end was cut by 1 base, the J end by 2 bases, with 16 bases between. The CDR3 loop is CASSLWGTSLTYNEQFF. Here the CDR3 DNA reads TGTGCCAGCAGCTTGTGGGGGACCTCATTGACCTACAATGAGCAGTTCTTC.

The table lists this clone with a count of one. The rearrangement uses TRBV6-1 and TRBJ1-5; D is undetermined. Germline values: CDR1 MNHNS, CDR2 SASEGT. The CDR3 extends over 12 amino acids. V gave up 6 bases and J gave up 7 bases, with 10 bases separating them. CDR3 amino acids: CASSLTWQPQHF. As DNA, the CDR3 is TGTGCCAGCAGCCTAACATGGCAGCCCCAGCATTTT.

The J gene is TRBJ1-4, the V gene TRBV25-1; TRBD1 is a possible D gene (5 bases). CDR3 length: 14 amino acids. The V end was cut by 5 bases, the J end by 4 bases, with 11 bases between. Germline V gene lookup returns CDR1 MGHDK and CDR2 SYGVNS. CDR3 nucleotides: TGTGCCAGCAGTTTGGGACTCCGTAATGAAAAACTGTTTTTT. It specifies CASSLGLRNEKLFF.

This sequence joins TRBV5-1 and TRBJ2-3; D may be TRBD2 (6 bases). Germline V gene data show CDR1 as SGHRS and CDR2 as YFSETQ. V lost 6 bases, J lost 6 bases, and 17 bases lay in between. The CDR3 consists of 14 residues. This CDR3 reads CASNPKFGGDTQYF. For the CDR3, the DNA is TGCGCCAGCAACCCTAAATTTGGGGGGGATACGCAGTATTTT.

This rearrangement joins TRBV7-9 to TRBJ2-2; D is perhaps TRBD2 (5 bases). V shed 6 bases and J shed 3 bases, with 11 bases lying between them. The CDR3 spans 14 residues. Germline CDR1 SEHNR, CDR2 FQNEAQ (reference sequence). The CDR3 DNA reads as TGTGCCAGCAGTTCTAGCAATGACACCGGGGAGCTGTTTTTT. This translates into CASSSSNDTGELFF.

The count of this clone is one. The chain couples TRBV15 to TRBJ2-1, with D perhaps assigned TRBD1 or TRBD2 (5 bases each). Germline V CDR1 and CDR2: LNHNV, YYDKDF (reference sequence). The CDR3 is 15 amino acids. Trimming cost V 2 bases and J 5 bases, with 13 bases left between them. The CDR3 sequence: CATSRPGSLNNEQFF. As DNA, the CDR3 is TGTGCCACCAGCAGACCAGGGAGCCTAAACAATGAGCAGTTCTTC.

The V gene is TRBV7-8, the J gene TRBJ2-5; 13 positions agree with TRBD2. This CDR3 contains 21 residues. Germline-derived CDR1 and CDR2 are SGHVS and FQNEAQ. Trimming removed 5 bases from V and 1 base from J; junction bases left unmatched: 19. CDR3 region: CASSPRAGTSGKRLAQETQYF. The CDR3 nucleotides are TGTGCCAGCAGCCCACGCGCGGGGACTAGCGGGAAACGGTTAGCCCAAGAGACCCAGTACTTC.

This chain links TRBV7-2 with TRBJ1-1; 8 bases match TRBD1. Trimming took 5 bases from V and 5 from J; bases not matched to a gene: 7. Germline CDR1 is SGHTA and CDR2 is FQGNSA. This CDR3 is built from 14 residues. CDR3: CASSRQGAGTEAFF. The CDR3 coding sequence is TGTGCCAGCAGCCGCCAGGGGGCGGGTACTGAAGCTTTCTTT.

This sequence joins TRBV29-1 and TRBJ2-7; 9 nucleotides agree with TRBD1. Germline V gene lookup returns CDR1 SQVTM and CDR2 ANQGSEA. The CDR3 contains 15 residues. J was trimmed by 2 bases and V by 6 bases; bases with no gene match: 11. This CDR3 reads CSVSPGTGNPYEQYF. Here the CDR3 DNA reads TGCAGCGTCAGCCCCGGGACAGGGAATCCCTACGAGCAGTACTTC.

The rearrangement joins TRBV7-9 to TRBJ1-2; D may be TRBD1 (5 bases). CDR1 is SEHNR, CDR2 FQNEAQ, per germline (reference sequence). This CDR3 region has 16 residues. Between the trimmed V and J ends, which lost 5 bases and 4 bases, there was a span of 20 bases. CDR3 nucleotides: TGTGCCAGCAGCCCATGGAAGGGGCTCTTCTCCTATGGCTACACCTTC. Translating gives CASSPWKGLFSYGYTF.

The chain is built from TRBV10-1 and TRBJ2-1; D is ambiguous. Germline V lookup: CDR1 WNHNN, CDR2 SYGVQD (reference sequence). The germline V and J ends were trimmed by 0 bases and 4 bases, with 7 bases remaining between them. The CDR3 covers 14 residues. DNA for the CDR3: TGCGCCAGCAGTGAGTCGAACCCATACAATGAGCAGTTCTTC. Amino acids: CASSESNPYNEQFF.

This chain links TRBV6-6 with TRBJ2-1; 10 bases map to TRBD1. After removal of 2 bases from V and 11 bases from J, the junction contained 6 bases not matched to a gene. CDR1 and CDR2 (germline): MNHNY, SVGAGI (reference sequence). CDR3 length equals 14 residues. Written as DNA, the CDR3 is TGTGCCAGCAGTTACCCGGGACAGGGGATAAAGCAGTTCTTC. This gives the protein CASSYPGQGIKQFF.

Here the CDR3 reads CASSSTGPGTVNTEAFF. The DNA of the CDR3 is TGTGCCAGCAGTTCGACGGGACCGGGGACAGTGAACACTGAAGCTTTCTTT. This chain uses TRBV28 with TRBJ1-1; 7 bases match TRBD1. The CDR3 loop spans 17 amino acids. CDR1 and CDR2 (germline): MDHEN, SYDVKM. J gave up 0 bases and V 4 bases, and 11 bases lay outside the gene matches.

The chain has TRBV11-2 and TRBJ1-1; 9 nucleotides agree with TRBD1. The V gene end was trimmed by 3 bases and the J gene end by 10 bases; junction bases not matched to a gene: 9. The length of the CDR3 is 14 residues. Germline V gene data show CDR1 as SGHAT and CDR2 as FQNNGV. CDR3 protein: CASSFPGQGRGAFF. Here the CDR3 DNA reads TGTGCCAGCAGCTTTCCCGGACAGGGGAGGGGAGCTTTCTTT.

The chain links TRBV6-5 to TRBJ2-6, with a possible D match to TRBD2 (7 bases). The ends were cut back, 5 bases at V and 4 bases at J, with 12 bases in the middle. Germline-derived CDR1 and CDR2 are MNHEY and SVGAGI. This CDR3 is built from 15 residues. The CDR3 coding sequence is TGTGCCAGCAGTCGGGGGGCGGCCGGGGCCAACGTCCTGACTTTC. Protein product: CASSRGAAGANVLTF.

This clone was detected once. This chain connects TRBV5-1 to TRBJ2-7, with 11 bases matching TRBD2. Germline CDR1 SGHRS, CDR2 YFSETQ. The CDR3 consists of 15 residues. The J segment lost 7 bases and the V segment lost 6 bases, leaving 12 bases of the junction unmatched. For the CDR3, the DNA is TGCGCCAGCACCCTGACTAGCGGGATCCTCGAAGAGCAGTACTTC. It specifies CASTLTSGILEEQYF.

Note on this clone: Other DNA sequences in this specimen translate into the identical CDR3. This CDR3 is CASSLGAGRDGYTF. DNA for the CDR3: TGCGCCAGCAGCTTGGGTGCCGGGCGAGATGGCTACACCTTC. The chain recombines TRBV5-1 with TRBJ1-2, with unresolved D. V dropped 0 bases and J dropped 6 bases, with 12 bases sitting between them. The CDR3 consists of 14 residues. CDR1 and CDR2 from the germline V gene are SGHRS and YFSETQ.

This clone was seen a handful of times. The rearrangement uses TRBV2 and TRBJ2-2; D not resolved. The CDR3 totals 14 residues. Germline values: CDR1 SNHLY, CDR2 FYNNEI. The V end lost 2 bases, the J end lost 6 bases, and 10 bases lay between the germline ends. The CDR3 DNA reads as TGTGCCAGCAGTGAACTCTTGGCATCCGGGGAGCTGTTTTTT. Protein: CASSELLASGELFF.

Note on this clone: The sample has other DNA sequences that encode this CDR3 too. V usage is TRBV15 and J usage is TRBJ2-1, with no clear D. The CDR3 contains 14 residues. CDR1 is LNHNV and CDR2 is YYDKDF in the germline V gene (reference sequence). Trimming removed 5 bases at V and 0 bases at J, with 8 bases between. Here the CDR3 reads CATSASNSYNEQFF. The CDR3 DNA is TGTGCCACCAGCGCATCGAACTCCTACAATGAGCAGTTCTTC. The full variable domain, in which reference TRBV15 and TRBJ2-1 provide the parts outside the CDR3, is DAMVIQNPRYQVTQFGKPVTLSCSQTLNHNVMYWYQQKSSQAPKLLFHYYDKDFNNEADTPDNFQSRRPNTSFCFLDIRSPGLGDTAMYLCATSASNSYNEQFFGPGTRLTVL.

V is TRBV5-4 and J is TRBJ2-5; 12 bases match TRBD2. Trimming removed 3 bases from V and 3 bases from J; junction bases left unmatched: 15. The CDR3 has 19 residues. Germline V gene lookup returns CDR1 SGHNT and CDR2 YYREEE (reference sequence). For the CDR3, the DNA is TGTGCCAGCAGCTGGGCGTTTGGCGGCAGACTAGCGGGAGAAGAGACCCAGTACTTC. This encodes CASSWAFGGRLAGEETQYF.

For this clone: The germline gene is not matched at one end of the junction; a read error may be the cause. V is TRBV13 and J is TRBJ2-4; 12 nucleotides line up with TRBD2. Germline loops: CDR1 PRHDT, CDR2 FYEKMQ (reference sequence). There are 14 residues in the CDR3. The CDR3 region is CASSLRTSGNIPYF. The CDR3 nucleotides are TGTGCCAGCAGCTTGAGGACTAGCGGGAACATTCCGTACTTC.

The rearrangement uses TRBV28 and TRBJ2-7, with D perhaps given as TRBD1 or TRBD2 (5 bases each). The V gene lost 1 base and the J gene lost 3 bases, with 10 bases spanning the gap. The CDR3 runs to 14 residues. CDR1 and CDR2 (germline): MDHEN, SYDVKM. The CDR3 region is CASSLYGTNYEQYF. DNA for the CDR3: TGTGCCAGCAGTTTATATGGGACGAACTACGAGCAGTACTTC. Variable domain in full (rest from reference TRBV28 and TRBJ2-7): DVKVTQSSRYLVKRTGEKVFLECVQDMDHENMFWYRQDPGLGLRLIYFSYDVKMKEKGDIPEGYSVSREKKERFSLILESASTNQTSMYLCASSLYGTNYEQYFGPGTRLTVT.